This is a list of T cell receptor beta chains from one sample in a study of Ad26.COV2.S vaccination and SARS-CoV-2 variants. Clones were read by immunoSEQ multiplex PCR, and TCRdb kept only the in-frame ones, dropping some. The table lists hundreds of thousands of clones, about 87% of them singletons. The source material was peripheral blood, sampled in a trial of Ad26.COV2.S vaccine versus placebo. The receptors were sampled from a person aged 18-65 years who received the Ad26.COV2.S COVID-19 vaccine or a placebo. CDR3s leave out the opening cysteine and the closing phenylalanine or tryptophan. Fields, in order: V gene, J gene, CDR3 protein.

>TRBV29-1|TRBJ1-1
SVVQMNTEAF
>TRBV9|TRBJ1-3
ASSASMARAGNTIY
>TRBV29-1|TRBJ2-7
SVAEGYEQY
>TRBV19|TRBJ2-7
ASSRKLPEPYEQY
>TRBV27|TRBJ1-4
ASSLSSPYLPGGEKLF
>TRBV6-2/TRBV6-3|TRBJ1-2
ASSYQASGGYT
>TRBV11-2|TRBJ1-2
ASSLGDTYGYT
>TRBV7-2|TRBJ1-3
ASSQQFYSGNTIY
>TRBV7-2|TRBJ2-1
ASSLAIAGGNEQF
>TRBV30|TRBJ1-4
AWSAWGAGEKLF
>TRBV11-2|TRBJ2-7
ASSLPEGGPGEQY
>TRBV5-4|TRBJ1-2
ASSSPGSSDGYT
>TRBV3-1/TRBV3-2|TRBJ2-1
ASRPSGRIDEQF
>TRBV5-1|TRBJ1-1
ASSLQEEAF
>TRBV19|TRBJ2-4
ASSIASQGIQNIQY
>TRBV3-1/TRBV3-2|TRBJ1-3
ASSPRAQTATIY
>TRBV6-5|TRBJ1-1
ASTPPGQMNTEAF
>TRBV7-8|TRBJ1-5
ASSLNSAYNQPQH
>TRBV4-1|TRBJ1-1
ASSQVPTGGTEAF
>TRBV5-4|TRBJ2-6
ASSPRRAGANVLT
>TRBV19|TRBJ1-1
ASSIKGDTEAF
>TRBV10-3|TRBJ2-1
AITGTDQF
>TRBV18|TRBJ2-3
ASSPHGPDTQY
>TRBV28|TRBJ1-1
ASSFGSRNTEAF
>TRBV11-2|TRBJ2-1
ASSSQGLPNNEQF
>TRBV11-3|TRBJ2-1
ASSLILAGVSYNEQF
>TRBV4-1|TRBJ2-7
ASSQRGGSPRGEQY
>TRBV6-2/TRBV6-3|TRBJ2-7
ASSLAGGLYEQY
>TRBV6-5|TRBJ2-1
ASRGQALSYNEQF
>TRBV6-2/TRBV6-3|TRBJ2-2
ASSFFVTSGGVNTGELF
>TRBV5-4|TRBJ2-3
ASSNRVLASTDTQY
>TRBV3-1/TRBV3-2|TRBJ1-6
ASSPLDTNSPLH
>TRBV5-6|TRBJ2-2
ASSRGESGRYTGELF
>TRBV7-2|TRBJ2-2
ASSLEGGVGLF
>TRBV28|TRBJ1-4
ASSLSGYREKLF
>TRBV7-2|TRBJ1-1
ASSLLAGNEAF
>TRBV3-1/TRBV3-2|TRBJ1-3
ASSHLTGTGGNTIY
>TRBV6-5|TRBJ1-3
ASSYDGNTIY
>TRBV4-1|TRBJ2-5
ASSQDRGWQETQY
>TRBV18|TRBJ1-1
ASSPPKAGLSVGGTEAF
>TRBV28|TRBJ1-2
ASYTGAGVYGYT
>TRBV19|TRBJ1-3
ATGPHPGNTIY
>TRBV12-5|TRBJ2-7
ASVQGVYEQY
>TRBV27|TRBJ2-2
ASSFRGWELF
>TRBV4-1|TRBJ2-7
ASSQATVSREQY
>TRBV7-6|TRBJ2-7
ASSSDTMDEQY
>TRBV18|TRBJ2-2
ASSPIQSTGNKAHTGELF
>TRBV5-1|TRBJ2-6
ASSPGQASSGANVLT
>TRBV19|TRBJ1-5
ASREQGTNQPQH